One sample yielded the 23 T cell receptor beta chains listed below, sequenced in a study of beta chain features in type 1 diabetes. Points from the study as a whole: TCRB CDR3 length was moderately but significantly reduced in all four CD4+ subsets of Type 1 diabetes patients.

What these receptors recognize is not known. Expressed TCRB transcripts were sequenced because the entire RNA isolate underwent reverse transcription. Measured with immunoSEQ multiplex PCR; TCRdb has only the in-frame clones, and not every one. The table lists fewer than 30,000 clones, approximately 69% of them singletons. The sequenced material came from Tregs from blood. The receptor set was obtained from a man between 18 and 29 years old with type 1 diabetes.

This clone is judged medium-sized. The chain employs TRBV7-9 and TRBJ1-2; D is unclear. Looked up from germline, CDR1 is SEHNR and CDR2 is FQNEAQ (reference sequence). The CDR3 is 10 residues long. The V and J ends lost 10 bases and 6 bases respectively, with 9 bases between them. For the CDR3, the DNA is TGTGCCACACACGGGAATGGCTACACCTTC. As protein: CATHGNGYTF.

The chain combines TRBV5-4 with TRBJ2-2; 11 bases align to TRBD2. V dropped 4 bases and J dropped 8; count of bases not matched to a gene: 7. Germline V CDR1 and CDR2: SGHNT, YYREEE (reference sequence). This CDR3 has 15 amino acids. CDR3 protein: CASSPGTSGGGELFF. CDR3 sequence (DNA): TGTGCCAGCAGCCCTGGGACTAGCGGTGGGGGGGAGCTGTTTTTT.

On this clone itself: A junction boundary mismatches the germline segment, possibly from a read error. The V gene is TRBV6-6, the J gene TRBJ2-7; the match to TRBD2 covers 8 bases. This CDR3 region has 15 residues. From germline, CDR1 is MNHNY and CDR2 SVGAGI (reference sequence). The chain's CDR3 is CASSYGGGRPYGQYF. The CDR3 DNA sequence: TGTGCCAGCAGTTACGGCGGGGGGCGGCCCTACGGGCAGTACTTC.

This clone was found a few times. The chain combines TRBV1 with TRBJ2-5; the D call TRBD2 from the table was never checked on the DNA. TRBV1 is noted as a pseudogene. The length of the CDR3 is 14 residues. CDR3 residues: CTSSQRGGLETQYF. The DNA of the CDR3 is TGCACCAGCAGCCAACGGGGGGGTCTTGAGACCCAGTACTTC.

V usage is TRBV10-3 and J usage is TRBJ1-2; TRBD1 matches 8 bases. This CDR3 comprises 15 residues. From germline, CDR1 is ENHRY and CDR2 SYGVKD. The trim removed 4 bases at V and 3 bases at J, leaving 7 bases unmatched. The DNA for the CDR3 is TGTGCCATCAGTGTAACTCAGGGGGCTGACTATGGCTACACCTTC. This sequence encodes CAISVTQGADYGYTF.

This clone was seen more than once but under ten times. The chain employs TRBV10-3 and TRBJ2-1; maybe TRBD2 (6 bases). Germline V CDR1 and CDR2: ENHRY, SYGVKD. Trimming stripped 2 bases from V and 4 bases from J, with 9 bases between. The CDR3 is 14 amino acids. The CDR3 nucleotides are TGTGCCATCAGTGAGGGCGGGGTATACAATGAGCAGTTCTTC. Residues: CAISEGGVYNEQFF.

The chain carries TRBV18 and TRBJ1-1, with D unclear. Germline CDR1 is KGHSH and CDR2 is LQKENI. V was pared by 3 bases and J by 4 bases, with 15 bases between. The length of the CDR3 is 15 residues. The CDR3 nucleotides read TGTGCCAGCTCACCCGCCTCGGGGTTGGGCACTGAAGCTTTCTTT. Translation: CASSPASGLGTEAFF. Combining the CDR3 with reference TRBV18 and TRBJ1-1 gives the whole variable domain NAGVMQNPRHLVRRRGQEARLRCSPMKGHSHVYWYRQLPEEGLKFMVYLQKENIIDESGMPKERFSAEFPKEGPSILRIQQVVRGDSAAYFCASSPASGLGTEAFFGQGTRLTVV.

The J gene is TRBJ1-1, the V gene TRBV5-1; D unclear. Germline assignment: CDR1 SGHRS and CDR2 YFSETQ. The V end was cut by 0 bases, the J end by 1 base, with 10 bases between. The CDR3 spans 15 residues. CDR3 in amino acids: CASSLALGPNTEAFF. CDR3 in DNA: TGCGCCAGCAGCTTGGCCCTGGGCCCGAACACTGAAGCTTTCTTT.

The chain recombines TRBV7-2 with TRBJ2-7; the match to TRBD2 covers 12 bases. The length of the CDR3 is 13 residues. V lost 9 bases, J lost 6 bases, and 6 bases stayed unmatched. Germline V CDR1 and CDR2: SGHTA, FQGNSA. CDR3 sequence (DNA): TGTGCCAGACACCCGGGACTAGCGGGCGAGCAGTACTTC. Translation: CARHPGLAGEQYF. Based on the CDR3 plus reference TRBV7-2 and TRBJ2-7, the full variable domain is GAGVSQSPSNKVTEKGKDVELRCDPISGHTALYWYRQSLGQGLEFLIYFQGNSAPDKSGLPSDRFSAERTGGSVSTLTIQRTQQEDSAVYLCARHPGLAGEQYFGPGTRLTVT.

A single count supports this clone. J is TRBJ2-7 and V is TRBV4-3; possible D gene TRBD1, 7 bases. The V and J ends lost 1 base and 1 base respectively, with 11 bases between them. The CDR3 loop spans 15 amino acids. From germline, CDR1 is LGHNA and CDR2 YSLEER. CDR3 protein: CASSQGRDSSYEQYF. CDR3 DNA sequence: TGCGCCAGCAGCCAAGGGCGGGACAGTTCCTACGAGCAGTACTTC.

This clone was detected only a few times. The gene calls are TRBV5-4 and TRBJ1-2, with 11 nucleotides matching TRBD1. The ends lost 5 bases at V and 5 bases at J; junction bases unmatched: 8. CDR1 is SGHNT and CDR2 is YYREEE in the germline V gene (reference sequence). This CDR3 spans 15 amino acids. This CDR3 is CASRPPGQGGYGYTF. CDR3 coding DNA: TGTGCCAGCAGGCCCCCGGGACAGGGGGGGTATGGCTACACCTTC.

The chain employs TRBV29-1 and TRBJ2-3, with 12 bases matching TRBD2. Trimming took 8 bases from V and 4 from J; bases not matched to a gene: 7. Germline V CDR1 and CDR2: SQVTM, ANQGSEA. The CDR3 covers 14 residues. CDR3 nucleotides: TGCAGCTTTCGACTAGCGGGGGCCCCAGATACGCAGTATTTT. Protein product: CSFRLAGAPDTQYF.

The chain uses TRBV4-3 and TRBJ2-3; 9 bases are a match to TRBD1. Germline V gene data show CDR1 as LGHNA and CDR2 as YSLEER. V was clipped by 4 bases and J by 2 bases; unmatched bases: 1. This CDR3 is built from 14 residues. CDR3 region: CASSRDRDTDTQYF. The DNA of the CDR3 is TGCGCCAGCAGCCGGGACAGGGACACAGATACGCAGTATTTT.

This CDR3 is CASSALNEQFF. CDR3 nucleotides: TGTGCCAGCAGCGCGTTAAATGAGCAGTTCTTC. This chain joins TRBV2 and TRBJ2-1; D remains ambiguous. Trimming shortened V by 6 bases and J by 7 bases, and 7 bases separated the two germline ends. CDR3 length: 11 amino acids. Germline V lookup: CDR1 SNHLY, CDR2 FYNNEI.

This clone has just a few counts. This chain uses TRBV18 with TRBJ1-4; perhaps TRBD1 as D (5 bases). V lost 1 base, J lost 9 bases, and 18 bases lay in between. Germline V gene data show CDR1 as KGHSH and CDR2 as LQKENI. The CDR3 extends over 16 amino acids. CDR3 in DNA: TGTGCCAGCTCACCACGCCCGGAAAGGGGAAGGCAAAAACTGTTTTTT. As protein: CASSPRPERGRQKLFF.

This chain connects TRBV13 to TRBJ2-7; 8 bases map to TRBD1. Unmatched junction bases numbered 7, after V lost 3 bases and J lost 9 bases. CDR1 and CDR2 from the germline V gene are PRHDT and FYEKMQ (reference sequence). The CDR3 sequence is 13 residues long. CDR3 region: CASSFDRGQVQYF. The CDR3 bases are TGTGCCAGCAGCTTCGACAGGGGACAGGTGCAGTACTTC.

The chain employs TRBV18 and TRBJ2-1; 9 bases line up with TRBD1. Germline trimming cut 6 bases from V and 7 bases from J; bases unmatched to any gene: 10. The CDR3 length is 15 residues. CDR1 is KGHSH and CDR2 is LQKENI in the germline V gene. CDR3 loop: CASSPGTGSGNEQFF. The CDR3 bases are TGTGCCAGCTCGCCCGGGACAGGGTCAGGAAATGAGCAGTTCTTC.

The chain links TRBV29-1 to TRBJ1-2; 8 bases are a match to TRBD1. Germline loops: CDR1 SQVTM, CDR2 ANQGSEA. CDR3 length: 13 residues. The V segment lost 6 bases and the J segment 5 bases; nucleotides outside the gene matches: 8. The DNA for the CDR3 is TGCAGCGTGCGCGGACAGGGACCTTATGGCTACACCTTC. Encoded protein: CSVRGQGPYGYTF.

The genes are TRBV7-2 and TRBJ2-5, with 11 nucleotides matching TRBD2. The J call could be wrong; TRBJ2-7 is a better fit for the DNA end. CDR3 size: 15 residues. Germline CDR1 and CDR2: SGHTA and FQGNSA. For the CDR3, the DNA is TGTGCCAGCAGCTTAGGGCTAGCGGGAGGCTACGAGCAGTACTTC. It translates to CASSLGLAGGYEQYF.

The V call is TRBV28, the J call TRBJ2-5; 10 positions agree with TRBD2. The CDR3 has 15 amino acids. In germline, CDR1 is MDHEN, CDR2 SYDVKM. V shed 2 bases, J shed 5 bases, and the junction held 5 bases outside the gene matches. CDR3 region: CASSLIAGGSETQYF. The CDR3 region has the DNA TGTGCCAGCAGTTTAATAGCGGGGGGCAGTGAGACCCAGTACTTC.

The V gene is TRBV7-2, the J gene TRBJ2-2, with 9 nucleotides matching TRBD2. Germline V gene sequence: CDR1 SGHTA, CDR2 FQGNSA. The CDR3 contains 16 residues. Trimming took 5 bases from V and 4 from J; bases not matched to a gene: 8. Here the CDR3 reads CASSTIAGDVTGELFF. In DNA, the CDR3 is TGTGCCAGCAGCACCATAGCGGGAGATGTCACCGGGGAGCTGTTTTTT.

This clone has only a few counts. The rearrangement joins TRBV5-1 to TRBJ2-3; 14 bases map to TRBD2. J was trimmed by 2 bases and V by 2 bases; bases with no gene match: 10. CDR1 is SGHRS, CDR2 YFSETQ, per germline. The CDR3 totals 19 residues. The CDR3 coding sequence is TGCGCCAGCAGCTTTCCACCGGGACTAGCGGGAGAAGTCACAGATACGCAGTATTTT. This encodes CASSFPPGLAGEVTDTQYF.

This sequence joins TRBV2 and TRBJ2-4, with TRBD2 matching over 8 bases. The V segment lost 3 bases and the J segment 5 bases; nucleotides outside the gene matches: 3. There are 14 residues in the CDR3. Germline CDR1 and CDR2: SNHLY and FYNNEI. This chain's CDR3 is CASSDREGENIQYF. As DNA, the CDR3 is TGTGCCAGCAGTGACCGGGAGGGAGAAAACATTCAGTACTTC. Full variable domain (missing parts from reference TRBV2 and TRBJ2-4): EPEVTQTPSHQVTQMGQEVILRCVPISNHLYFYWYRQILGQKVEFLVSFYNNEISEKSEIFDDQFSVERPDGSNFTLKIRSTKLEDSAMYFCASSDREGENIQYFGAGTRLSVL.